This record covers a single T cell receptor (beta chain). Original methodology: Amplification of reference gene primers was used by the study to estimate nucleated cell counts. Sequencing used immunoSEQ multiplex PCR; TCRdb keeps in-frame clones, though not all of them. V and J calls and clone size are as listed in that table; D and trimming were resolved from the DNA. The data hold approximately 250,000 clones, with around 80% observed a single time. The record originates from a study of blood T cell repertoires in COVID-19. Whole-study context: Specimens from acute and convalescent COVID-19 originated in the United States, Italy and Spain. From T cells, B-cell-depleted T cells, or PBMCs came the material, which was cDNA or gDNA.

Sequencing was carried out using peripheral blood. The TCR comes from a man in his 60s with acute or convalescent COVID-19.

CDR3 protein: CASSDSGMGNQPQHF. Here the CDR3 DNA reads TGTGCCAGCAGTGACTCCGGGATGGGGAATCAGCCCCAGCATTTT. The chain recombines TRBV6-4 with TRBJ1-5; no clear D. The V gene lost 0 bases and the J gene lost 4 bases, with 10 bases spanning the gap. Germline V CDR1 and CDR2: MRHNA, SNTAGT. The CDR3 length is 15 residues.